Below are 21 T cell receptor beta chains sequenced from a single sample in a study of blood T cells in healthy people across ages. Alongside a J-beta primer mix, a sample-barcoded 5' primer served in a second PCR lasting roughly 7 to 11 cycles. TCRdb used MiXCR to reprocess the 5' RACE reads, holding one entry per CDR3 protein. The profile shows 380,000 or so distinct CDR3 sequences, about half of them singletons. Sequences were obtained from blood. The receptors shown here come from a man aged 60-69 years in good health.

This clonotype was counted a few times. The J gene is TRBJ2-1, the V gene TRBV12-3 or TRBV12-4; 12 bases fit TRBD2. Trimming at V came to 1 base and at J to 10 bases, leaving 5 bases not matched to a gene. CDR3 size: 15 residues. CDR3 nucleotides: TGTGCCAGCAGTTTAGGGACTAGCGGGGAGGGGGAGCAGTTCTTC. Its protein product is CASSLGTSGEGEQFF.

CDR3: CASSQDWGGEKLFF. CDR3 nucleotide sequence: TGTGCCAGCAGCCAAGATTGGGGCGGTGAAAAACTGTTTTTT. The chain carries TRBV4-2 and TRBJ1-4; perhaps TRBD1 as D (5 bases). Germline CDR1 is LGHNA and CDR2 is YNFKEQ. Between the trimmed V and J ends, which lost 0 bases and 7 bases, there was a span of 9 bases. This CDR3 spans 14 amino acids.

The chain's CDR3 is CASSAGASGSYNEQYF. CDR3 in DNA: TGTGCCAGCAGCGCCGGGGCTAGCGGGAGTTACAATGAGCAGTACTTC. The rearrangement joins TRBV9 to TRBJ2-1; 10 nucleotides match TRBD2. The J call may be mistaken, given a closer DNA end match to TRBJ2-7. The CDR3 covers 16 residues. Germline V gene sequence: CDR1 SGDLS, CDR2 YYNGEE.

Turning to this clonotype: Mismatch with germline at one junction end may stem from a read error. The chain is built from TRBV6-2 or TRBV6-3 and TRBJ2-1; the D is unclear. The CDR3 contains 12 residues. Germline V lookup: CDR1 MNHEY, CDR2 SVGEGT. CDR3 nucleotide sequence: TGCGCCAGCACCATCCCCAACAATGAGCAGTTCTTC. Translated, it gives CASTIPNNEQFF.

This clonotype was counted once. V gene TRBV11-2 combines with J gene TRBJ2-5, with TRBD1 as a possible D gene (6 bases). The J call is in doubt because the DNA end fits TRBJ2-7 better. CDR1 SGHAT and CDR2 FQNNGV come from the germline V gene. The CDR3 totals 15 residues. The CDR3 sequence is CASSSNRARLDEQYF. DNA of the CDR3: TGTGCCAGCAGCTCAAACAGGGCGAGGCTTGACGAGCAGTACTTC.

This clonotype was seen a few times. The chain is built from TRBV10-3 and TRBJ2-3, with D unresolved. V lost 2 bases, J lost 2 bases, and 11 bases lay in between. This CDR3 has 15 amino acids. Germline assignment: CDR1 ENHRY and CDR2 SYGVKD. CDR3 residues: CAISEGRGTTDTQYF. CDR3 coding DNA: TGTGCCATCAGTGAGGGTCGCGGAACCACAGATACGCAGTATTTT.

This clonotype showed up just a few times. The chain links TRBV5-1 to TRBJ1-4; no firm D call. V was shortened by 0 bases and J by 8 bases, with 14 bases between the two germline ends. CDR1 SGHRS and CDR2 YFSETQ come from the germline V gene. The CDR3 has 15 amino acids. CDR3 region: CASSLAGSFGEKLFF. CDR3 nucleotide sequence: TGCGCCAGCAGCTTGGCCGGGTCCTTCGGGGAAAAACTGTTTTTT.

The chain uses TRBV12-3 or TRBV12-4 and TRBJ2-1; D call uncertain. This CDR3 has 11 residues. Trimming removed 6 bases from V and 9 bases from J, with 9 bases in between. The CDR3 DNA sequence: TGTGCCAGCAGCCTGGACGGTGAGCAGTTCTTC. This sequence encodes CASSLDGEQFF.

This chain links TRBV3-1 with TRBJ1-1, with 9 positions matching TRBD1. V was pared by 4 bases and J by 3 bases, with 6 bases of the junction left unmatched. The CDR3 spans 15 residues. Germline V gives CDR1 LGHDT, CDR2 YNNKEL (reference sequence). CDR3 nucleotide sequence: TGTGCCAGCAGCCCTCGGGACAGGGCGGACACTGAAGCTTTCTTT. Amino acid sequence: CASSPRDRADTEAFF.

This chain joins TRBV4-1 and TRBJ1-2; unclear D gene. The germline V gene has CDR1 MGHRA and CDR2 YSYEKL. V lost 4 bases, J lost 2 bases, and 23 bases lay in between. CDR3 length equals 18 residues. CDR3 region: CASSRERGSHLGNYGYTF. The DNA of the CDR3 is TGCGCCAGCAGCCGAGAACGTGGGTCACACCTCGGAAACTATGGCTACACCTTC.

The chain combines TRBV28 with TRBJ1-1; D unresolved. There are 15 residues in the CDR3. Germline CDR1 reads MDHEN; CDR2 reads SYDVKM. V was cut by 7 bases and J by 0 bases, with 15 bases left in between. This CDR3 is CASTLGWQMNTEAFF. The CDR3 DNA follows: TGTGCCAGCACCCTAGGATGGCAGATGAACACTGAAGCTTTCTTT.

This clonotype was seen only a few times. V and J are TRBV7-2 and TRBJ2-5; D is perhaps TRBD1 (6 bases). V lost 2 bases to trimming and J lost 1 base, with 14 bases between them. The CDR3 is 16 residues long. Germline CDR1 reads SGHTA; CDR2 reads FQGNSA. CDR3 sequence (DNA): TGTGCCAGCAGCTTAAACCAGGGGAACGTCCAAGAGACCCAGTACTTC. Translating gives CASSLNQGNVQETQYF.

The sample holds a few counts of this clonotype. The V gene is TRBV20-1, the J gene TRBJ2-7; D is ambiguous. The J call may be in error: the DNA end matches TRBJ2-5 better. CDR3 length: 12 residues. Per germline, CDR1 DFQATT and CDR2 SNEGSKA (reference sequence). The CDR3 region has the DNA TGCAGTGCCAAGCTGGGATTCGAGACCCAGTACTTC. Protein product: CSAKLGFETQYF.

This clonotype was counted once. The V and J genes are TRBV5-1 and TRBJ1-4; D is uncertain. The CDR3 is made up of 15 amino acids. Trimming took 0 bases from V and 2 from J, leaving 8 bases between them. Germline V gene lookup returns CDR1 SGHRS and CDR2 YFSETQ. CDR3 region: CASSLGRRTNEKLFF. DNA for the CDR3: TGCGCCAGCAGCTTGGGGAGGCGGACTAATGAAAAACTGTTTTTT.

V and J are TRBV10-3 and TRBJ2-7; the match to TRBD1 covers 10 bases. This CDR3 is 13 amino acids long. The germline CDR1 and CDR2 sequences are ENHRY and SYGVKD. J was trimmed by 5 bases and V by 4 bases; bases with no gene match: 2. CDR3 sequence: CAISGGTGDEQYF. CDR3 DNA sequence: TGTGCCATCAGTGGAGGGACAGGGGACGAGCAGTACTTC.

In this sample, this clonotype turned up many times. The rearrangement uses TRBV12-3 or TRBV12-4 and TRBJ1-1; D ambiguous. Between the trimmed V and J ends, which lost 6 bases and 5 bases, there was a span of 10 bases. This CDR3 is built from 12 residues. The chain's CDR3 is CASSPLGTEAFF. Here the CDR3 DNA reads TGTGCCAGCAGCCCCTTAGGGACTGAAGCTTTCTTT.

The rearrangement joins TRBV18 to TRBJ2-3; 11 bases map to TRBD2. From germline, CDR1 is KGHSH and CDR2 LQKENI. The CDR3 extends over 19 amino acids. After removal of 3 bases from V and 2 bases from J, the junction contained 13 bases not matched to a gene. CDR3: CASSPPGLAGGLATDTQYF. CDR3 coding DNA: TGTGCCAGCTCACCGCCGGGGCTAGCGGGAGGACTCGCCACAGATACGCAGTATTTT.

The genes are TRBV10-2 and TRBJ2-5; D is unclear. Germline V gives CDR1 WSHSY, CDR2 SAAADI. The CDR3 spans 14 residues. Trimming took off 0 bases at V and 0 bases at J, with 5 bases between the two ends. CDR3 amino acids: CASSESGYQETQYF. CDR3 bases: TGCGCCAGCAGTGAGTCAGGCTACCAAGAGACCCAGTACTTC.

The chain has TRBV7-2 and TRBJ2-7; D ambiguous. Germline CDR1 and CDR2: SGHTA and FQGNSA. CDR3 size: 14 residues. Trimming left V 5 bases short and J 0 bases short, with 11 bases between. This CDR3 is CASSQSRSSYEQYF. CDR3 in DNA: TGTGCCAGCAGCCAATCTAGGAGCTCCTACGAGCAGTACTTC.

This clonotype was counted ten times or more. This chain uses TRBV29-1 with TRBJ2-5, with D hard to call. Germline CDR1 SQVTM, CDR2 ANQGSEA. This CDR3 region has 11 residues. With 4 bases removed from V and 5 bases from J, the gap between germline ends came to 8 bases. The CDR3 protein is CSVGVGETQYF. CDR3 bases: TGCAGCGTTGGTGTAGGGGAGACCCAGTACTTC.

This clonotype showed up many times. The V and J genes are TRBV27 and TRBJ2-7; D might be TRBD1 (5 bases). Germline values: CDR1 MNHEY, CDR2 SMNVEV (reference sequence). The CDR3 loop spans 14 amino acids. V was trimmed by 5 bases and J by 0 bases, leaving 11 bases between them. The CDR3 reads CASSPQVDSYEQYF. The CDR3 DNA is TGTGCCAGCAGTCCACAGGTAGACTCCTACGAGCAGTACTTC.